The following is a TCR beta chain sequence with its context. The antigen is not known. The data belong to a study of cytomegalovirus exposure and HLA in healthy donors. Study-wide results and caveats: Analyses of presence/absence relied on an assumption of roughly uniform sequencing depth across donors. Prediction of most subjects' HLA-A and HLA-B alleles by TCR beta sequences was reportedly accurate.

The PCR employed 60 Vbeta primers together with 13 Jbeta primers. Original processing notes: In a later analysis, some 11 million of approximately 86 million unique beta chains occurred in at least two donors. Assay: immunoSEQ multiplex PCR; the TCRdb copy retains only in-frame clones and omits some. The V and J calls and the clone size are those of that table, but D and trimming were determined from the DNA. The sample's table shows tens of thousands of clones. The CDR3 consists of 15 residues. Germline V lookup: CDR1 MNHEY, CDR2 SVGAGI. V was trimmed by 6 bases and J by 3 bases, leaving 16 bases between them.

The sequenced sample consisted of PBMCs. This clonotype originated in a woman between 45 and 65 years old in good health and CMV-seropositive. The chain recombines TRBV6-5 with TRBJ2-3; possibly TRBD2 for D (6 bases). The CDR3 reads CASRPGGSKTDTQYF. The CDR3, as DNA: TGTGCCAGCAGGCCCGGAGGGTCCAAAACAGATACGCAGTATTTT.